The T cell receptor beta chain under discussion was sequenced for a study of blood T cell repertoires in COVID-19. Overall study context: PBMCs, B-cell-depleted T cells, or T cells provided the cDNA or gDNA that made up the material.

Clones were read by immunoSEQ multiplex PCR, and TCRdb kept only the in-frame ones, dropping some. The data show 95,000 to 150,000 clones, just over 85% seen once. The V end was cut by 0 bases, the J end by 5 bases, with 5 bases between. The CDR3 runs to 13 residues. Per the germline V gene, CDR1 is SGHTA and CDR2 is FQGTGA. This chain joins TRBV7-3 and TRBJ2-1; D is undetermined. The sample comprised peripheral blood. This receptor was obtained from a man aged 40-50 years with acute or convalescent COVID-19. The CDR3 protein is CASSLTRDNEQFF. The CDR3 DNA sequence: TGTGCCAGCAGCTTAACTCGGGACAATGAGCAGTTCTTC.